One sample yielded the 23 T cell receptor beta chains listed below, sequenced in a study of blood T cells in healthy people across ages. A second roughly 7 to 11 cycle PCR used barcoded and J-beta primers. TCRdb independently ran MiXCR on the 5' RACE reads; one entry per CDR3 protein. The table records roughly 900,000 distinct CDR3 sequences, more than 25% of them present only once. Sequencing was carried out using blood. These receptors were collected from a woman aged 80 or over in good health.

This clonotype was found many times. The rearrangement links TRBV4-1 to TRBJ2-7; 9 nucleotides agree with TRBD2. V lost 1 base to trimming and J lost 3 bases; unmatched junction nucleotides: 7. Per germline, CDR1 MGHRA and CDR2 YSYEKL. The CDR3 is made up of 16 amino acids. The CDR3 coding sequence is TGCGCCAGCAGCCAAGGAGCAGCGGGGGGTTACTACGAGCAGTACTTC. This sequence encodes CASSQGAAGGYYEQYF.

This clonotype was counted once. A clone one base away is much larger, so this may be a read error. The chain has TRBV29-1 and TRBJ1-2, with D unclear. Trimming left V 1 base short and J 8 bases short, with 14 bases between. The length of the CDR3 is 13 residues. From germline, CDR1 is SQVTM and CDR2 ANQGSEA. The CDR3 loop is CSVEGRGNCGYTF. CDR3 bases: TGCAGCGTTGAAGGGCGAGGGAATTGCGGCTACACCTTC.

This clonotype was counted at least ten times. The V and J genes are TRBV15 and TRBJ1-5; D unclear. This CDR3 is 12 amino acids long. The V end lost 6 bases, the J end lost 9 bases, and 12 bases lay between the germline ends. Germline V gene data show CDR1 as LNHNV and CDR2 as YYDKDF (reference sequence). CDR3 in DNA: TGTGCCACCAGTAGGAACCGGGCGCCCCAGCATTTT. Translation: CATSRNRAPQHF.

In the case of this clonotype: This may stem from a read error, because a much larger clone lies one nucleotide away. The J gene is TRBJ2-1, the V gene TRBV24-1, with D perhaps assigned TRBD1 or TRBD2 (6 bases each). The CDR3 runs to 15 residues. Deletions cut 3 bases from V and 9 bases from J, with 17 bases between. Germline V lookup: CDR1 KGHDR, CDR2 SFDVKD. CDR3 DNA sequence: TGTGCCACCAGTGATCGTAGGGGGGTCGGTAGTGAGCAGTTCTTC. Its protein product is CATSDRRGVGSEQFF.

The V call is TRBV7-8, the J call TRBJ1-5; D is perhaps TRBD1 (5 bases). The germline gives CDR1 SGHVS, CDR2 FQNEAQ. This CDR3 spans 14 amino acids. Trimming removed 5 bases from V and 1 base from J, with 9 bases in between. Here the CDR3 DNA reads TGTGCCAGCAGCGTAGGACACAGCAATCAGCCCCAGCATTTT. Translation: CASSVGHSNQPQHF.

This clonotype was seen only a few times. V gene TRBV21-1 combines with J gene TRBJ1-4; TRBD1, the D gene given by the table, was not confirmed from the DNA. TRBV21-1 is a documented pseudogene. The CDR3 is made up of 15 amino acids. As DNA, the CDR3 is TGTGCCAGCAGCAAAGAAGGGGTGACTAATGAAAAACTGTTTTTT. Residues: CASSKEGVTNEKLFF.

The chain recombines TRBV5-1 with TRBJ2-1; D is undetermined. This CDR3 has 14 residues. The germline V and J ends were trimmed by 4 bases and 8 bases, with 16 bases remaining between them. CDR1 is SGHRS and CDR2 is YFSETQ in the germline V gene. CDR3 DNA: TGCGCCAGCAGCGGACGCTTAGGCAAGGATGAGCAGTTCTTC. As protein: CASSGRLGKDEQFF.

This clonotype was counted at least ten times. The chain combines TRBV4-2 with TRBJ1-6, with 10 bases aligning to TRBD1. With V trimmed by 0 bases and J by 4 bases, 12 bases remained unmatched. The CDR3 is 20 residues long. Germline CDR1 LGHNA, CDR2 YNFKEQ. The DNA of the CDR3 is TGTGCCAGCAGCCAAGAAGGATTCGGGACAGGGGCCACTTATAATTCACCCCTCCACTTT. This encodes CASSQEGFGTGATYNSPLHF.

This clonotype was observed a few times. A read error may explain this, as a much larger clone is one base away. For the CDR3, the DNA is TGTGCCGGCAACACAAGGACTAGCGGGGGGACACCCCAAGATACGCAGTATTTT. This gives the protein CAGNTRTSGGTPQDTQYF. V usage is TRBV27 and J usage is TRBJ2-3; 14 positions match TRBD2. CDR1 is MNHEY, CDR2 SMNVEV, per germline (reference sequence). The CDR3 has 18 residues. V shed 11 bases, J shed 5 bases, and the junction held 18 bases outside the gene matches.

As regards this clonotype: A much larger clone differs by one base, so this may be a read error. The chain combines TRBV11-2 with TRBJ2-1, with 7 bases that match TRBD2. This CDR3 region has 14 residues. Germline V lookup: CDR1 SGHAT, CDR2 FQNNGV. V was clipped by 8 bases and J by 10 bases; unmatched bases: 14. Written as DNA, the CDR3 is TGTGCCAGCGGTTTAAGGGGTCCGGGACTAGAGCAGTTCTTC. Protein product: CASGLRGPGLEQFF.

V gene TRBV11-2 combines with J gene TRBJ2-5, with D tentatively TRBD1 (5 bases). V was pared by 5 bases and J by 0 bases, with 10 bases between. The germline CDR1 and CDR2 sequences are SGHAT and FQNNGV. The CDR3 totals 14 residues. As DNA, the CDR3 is TGTGCCAGCAGCGAGGACACGAACCAAGAGACCCAGTACTTC. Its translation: CASSEDTNQETQYF.

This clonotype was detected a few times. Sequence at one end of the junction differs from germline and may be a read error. The CDR3 loop is CVSSQAGNSYNGQFF. In DNA form, the CDR3 reads TGTGTCAGCAGCCAAGCGGGGAACTCCTACAATGGGCAGTTCTTC. V gene TRBV5-5 combines with J gene TRBJ2-1; TRBD2 agrees at 7 bases. The CDR3 is 15 residues long. From germline, CDR1 is SGHKS and CDR2 YYEKEE (reference sequence). Looking up the rest from reference TRBV5-5 and TRBJ2-1 gives the full variable domain: DAGVTQSPTHLIKTRGQQVTLRCSPISGHKSVSWYQQVLGQGPQFIFQYYEKEERGRGNFPDRFSARQFPNYSSELNVNALLLGDSALYLCVSSQAGNSYNGQFFGPGTRLTVL.

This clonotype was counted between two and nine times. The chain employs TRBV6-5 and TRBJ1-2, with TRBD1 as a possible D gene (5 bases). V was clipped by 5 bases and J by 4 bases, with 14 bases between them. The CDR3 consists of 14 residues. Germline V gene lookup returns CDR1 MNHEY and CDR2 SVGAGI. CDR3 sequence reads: CASSPWDSPYGYTF. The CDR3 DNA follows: TGTGCCAGCAGTCCATGGGACTCCCCCTATGGCTACACCTTC.

Here the CDR3 DNA reads TGCAGCGTTGCTGTCTTGAGCTCCTACGAGCAGTACTTC. It specifies CSVAVLSSYEQYF. The chain has TRBV29-1 and TRBJ2-7; D gene uncertain. Germline V CDR1 and CDR2: SQVTM, ANQGSEA. The ends were cut back, 4 bases at V and 0 bases at J, with 10 bases in the middle. This CDR3 comprises 13 residues.

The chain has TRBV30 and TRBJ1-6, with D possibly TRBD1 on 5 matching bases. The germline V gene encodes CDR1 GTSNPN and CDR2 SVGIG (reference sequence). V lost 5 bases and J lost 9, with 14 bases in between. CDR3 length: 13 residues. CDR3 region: CAWRRVGSSPLHF. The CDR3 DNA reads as TGTGCCTGGCGCAGGGTGGGTAGTTCACCCCTCCACTTT.

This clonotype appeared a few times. The CDR3 loop reads CASSLKGLAGGSRYQETQYF. The CDR3, as DNA: TGTGCCAGCAGCTTAAAGGGACTAGCGGGGGGCTCGCGGTACCAAGAGACCCAGTACTTC. The chain uses TRBV7-8 and TRBJ2-5; 15 positions agree with TRBD2. The CDR3 is 20 amino acids. Germline V lookup: CDR1 SGHVS, CDR2 FQNEAQ. Losses at the gene ends were 2 bases for V and 0 bases for J; bases not matched to a gene: 10. The whole variable domain, remainder taken from reference TRBV7-8 and TRBJ2-5, is GAGVSQSPRYKVAKRGQDVALRCDPISGHVSLFWYQQALGQGPEFLTYFQNEAQLDKSGLPSDRFFAERPEGSVSTLKIQRTQQEDSAVYLCASSLKGLAGGSRYQETQYFGPGTRLLVL.

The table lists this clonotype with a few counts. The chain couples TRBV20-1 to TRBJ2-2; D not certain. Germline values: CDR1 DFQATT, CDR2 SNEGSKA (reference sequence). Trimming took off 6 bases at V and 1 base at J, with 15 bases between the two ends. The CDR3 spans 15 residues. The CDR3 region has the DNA TGCAGTGCCCCGAACAGCCCTATGAACACCGGGGAGCTGTTTTTT. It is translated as CSAPNSPMNTGELFF.

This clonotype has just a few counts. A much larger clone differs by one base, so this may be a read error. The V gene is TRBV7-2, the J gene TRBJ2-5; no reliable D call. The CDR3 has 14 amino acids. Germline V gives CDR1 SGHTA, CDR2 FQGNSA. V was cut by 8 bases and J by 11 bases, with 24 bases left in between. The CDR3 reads CASSEWISTNEQYF. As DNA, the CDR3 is TGTGCCAGCTCAGAGTGGATTTCCACAAATGAGCAGTACTTC.

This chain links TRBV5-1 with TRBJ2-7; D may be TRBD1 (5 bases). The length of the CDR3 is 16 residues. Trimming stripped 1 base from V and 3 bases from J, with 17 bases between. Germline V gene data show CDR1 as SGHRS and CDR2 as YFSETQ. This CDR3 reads CASSLSTTTTDYEQYF. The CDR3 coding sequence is TGCGCCAGCAGCTTGTCCACCACGACGACAGACTACGAGCAGTACTTC. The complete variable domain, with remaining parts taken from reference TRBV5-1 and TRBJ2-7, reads KAGVTQTPRYLIKTRGQQVTLSCSPISGHRSVSWYQQTPGQGLQFLFEYFSETQRNKGNFPGRFSGRQFSNSRSEMNVSTLELGDSALYLCASSLSTTTTDYEQYFGPGTRLTVT.

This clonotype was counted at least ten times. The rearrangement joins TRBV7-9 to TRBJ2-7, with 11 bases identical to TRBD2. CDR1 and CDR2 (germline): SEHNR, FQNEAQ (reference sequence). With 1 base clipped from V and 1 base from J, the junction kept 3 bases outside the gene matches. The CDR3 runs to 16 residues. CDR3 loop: CASSLGTSGFSYEQYF. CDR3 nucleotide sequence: TGTGCCAGCAGCTTAGGGACTAGCGGGTTTTCCTACGAGCAGTACTTC.

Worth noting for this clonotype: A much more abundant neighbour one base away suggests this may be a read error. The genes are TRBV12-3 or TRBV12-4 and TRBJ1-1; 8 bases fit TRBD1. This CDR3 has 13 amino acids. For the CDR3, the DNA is TGTGCCAGCAGACTGACAGGGGACACTGAAGTTTTCTTT. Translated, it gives CASRLTGDTEVFF.

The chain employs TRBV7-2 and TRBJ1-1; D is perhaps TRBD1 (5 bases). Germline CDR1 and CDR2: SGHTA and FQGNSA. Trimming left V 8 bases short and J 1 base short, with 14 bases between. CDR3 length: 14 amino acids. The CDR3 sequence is CASGPRQTNTEAFF. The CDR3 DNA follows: TGTGCCAGCGGCCCCCGACAGACGAACACTGAAGCTTTCTTT.

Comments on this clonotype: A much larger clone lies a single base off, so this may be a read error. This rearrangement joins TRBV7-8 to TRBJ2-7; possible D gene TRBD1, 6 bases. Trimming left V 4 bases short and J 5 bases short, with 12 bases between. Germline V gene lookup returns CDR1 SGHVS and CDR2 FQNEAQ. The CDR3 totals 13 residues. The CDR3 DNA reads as TGTGCCAGCAGCTCTCAACAGGGCCACGAGCAGTACTTC. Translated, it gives CASSSQQGHEQYF.